This TCR beta chain was identified during a study of post-analysis software for immune sequencing data. At the level of the study: Progressive-relapsing, secondary progressive and relapsing-remitting multiple sclerosis were among the disease courses included.

About this clonotype itself: Its cognate antigen is unknown.

Prepared TCR beta cDNA libraries contained unique molecular identifiers. T cells numbering about 0.95 to 11 million gave rise to a few hundred thousand cDNA molecules. Each CDR3 protein gets one entry after TCRdb re-called the PCR reads with MiXCR. Of fewer than 850,000 distinct CDR3 sequences listed, roughly 46% are singletons. The V gene's germline CDR1 is SQVTM and CDR2 ANQGSEA. The germline V and J ends were trimmed by 3 bases and 3 bases, with 8 bases remaining between them. This CDR3 has 12 amino acids. General study results and limits: Controls had significantly higher normalized Chao1 diversity than multiple sclerosis patients. The authors found that F measure strongly co-clustered same-batch samples. Patients carried roughly 5 TRBV segments more frequently than controls did, and TRBV5-6, TRBV5-1 and TRBV20-1 were among them.

The receptor's source is a girl between 10 and 17 years old with multiple sclerosis. The gene calls are TRBV29-1 and TRBJ1-1, with D perhaps matching TRBD1 (5 bases). The sample was blood. CDR3 residues: CSVEGLDTEAFF. CDR3 in DNA: TGCAGCGTTGAGGGGCTAGACACTGAAGCTTTCTTT.